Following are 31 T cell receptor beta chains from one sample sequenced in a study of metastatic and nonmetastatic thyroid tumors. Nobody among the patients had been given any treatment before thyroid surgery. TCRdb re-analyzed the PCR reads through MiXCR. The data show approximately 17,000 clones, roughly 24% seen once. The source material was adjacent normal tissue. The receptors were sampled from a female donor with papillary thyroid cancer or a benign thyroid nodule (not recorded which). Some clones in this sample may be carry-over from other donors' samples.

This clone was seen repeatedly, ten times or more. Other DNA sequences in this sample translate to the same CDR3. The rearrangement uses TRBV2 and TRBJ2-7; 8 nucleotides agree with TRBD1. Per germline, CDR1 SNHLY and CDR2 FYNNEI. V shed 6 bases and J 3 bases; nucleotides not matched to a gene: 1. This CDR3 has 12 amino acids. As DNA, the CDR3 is TGTGCCAGCAGAGACAGGGGCTACGAGCAGTACTTC. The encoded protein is CASRDRGYEQYF.

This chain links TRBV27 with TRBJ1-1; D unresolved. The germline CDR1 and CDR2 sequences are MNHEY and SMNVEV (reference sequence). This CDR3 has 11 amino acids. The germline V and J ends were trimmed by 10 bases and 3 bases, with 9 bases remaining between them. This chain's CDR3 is CATRAYTEAFF. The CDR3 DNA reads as TGTGCCACCCGCGCATACACTGAAGCTTTCTTT.

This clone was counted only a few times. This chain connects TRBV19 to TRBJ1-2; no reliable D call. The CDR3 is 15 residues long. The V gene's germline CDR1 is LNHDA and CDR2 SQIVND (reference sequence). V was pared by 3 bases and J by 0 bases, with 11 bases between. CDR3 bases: TGTGCCAGTAGTATTGGGCCCAGCGCTAACTATGGCTACACCTTC. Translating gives CASSIGPSANYGYTF.

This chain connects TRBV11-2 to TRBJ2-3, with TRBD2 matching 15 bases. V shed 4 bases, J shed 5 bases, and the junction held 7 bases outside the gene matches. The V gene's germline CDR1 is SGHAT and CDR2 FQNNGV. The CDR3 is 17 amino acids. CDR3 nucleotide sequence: TGTGCCAGCAGCTCGGGGACTAGCGGGAGGACGATAGATACGCAGTATTTT. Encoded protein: CASSSGTSGRTIDTQYF.

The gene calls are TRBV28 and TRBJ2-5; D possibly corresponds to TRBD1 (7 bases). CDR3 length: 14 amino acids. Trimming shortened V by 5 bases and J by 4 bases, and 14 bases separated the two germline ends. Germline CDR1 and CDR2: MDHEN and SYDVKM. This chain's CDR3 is CASSDREERETQYF. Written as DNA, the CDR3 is TGTGCCAGCAGTGACAGGGAGGAACGAGAGACCCAGTACTTC. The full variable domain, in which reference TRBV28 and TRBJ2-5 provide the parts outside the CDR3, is DVKVTQSSRYLVKRTGEKVFLECVQDMDHENMFWYRQDPGLGLRLIYFSYDVKMKEKGDIPEGYSVSREKKERFSLILESASTNQTSMYLCASSDREERETQYFGPGTRLLVL.

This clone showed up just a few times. The CDR3 DNA is TGTGCCAGCAGCGAGGGGGGGACTTATGGCTACACCTTC. This encodes CASSEGGTYGYTF. This chain links TRBV3-1 with TRBJ1-2; possible D gene TRBD1, 6 bases. The CDR3 length is 13 residues. The germline gives CDR1 LGHDT, CDR2 YNNKEL (reference sequence). Trimming shortened V by 5 bases and J by 5 bases, and 12 bases separated the two germline ends.

The CDR3 bases are TGTGCCAGCAGCCCCCCCACGGGACAGGCTGGCGGAGTGGGTCAGCCCCAGCATTTT. This gives the protein CASSPPTGQAGGVGQPQHF. This chain connects TRBV13 to TRBJ1-5; 8 positions agree with TRBD1. CDR1 and CDR2 (germline): PRHDT, FYEKMQ (reference sequence). The CDR3 is 19 amino acids. After removal of 5 bases from V and 6 bases from J, the junction contained 21 bases not matched to a gene.

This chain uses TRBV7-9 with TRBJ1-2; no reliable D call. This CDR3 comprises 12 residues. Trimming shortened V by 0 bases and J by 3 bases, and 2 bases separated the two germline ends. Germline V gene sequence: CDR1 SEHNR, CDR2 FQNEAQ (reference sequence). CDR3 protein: CASSLAYYGYTF. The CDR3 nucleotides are TGTGCCAGCAGCTTAGCTTACTATGGCTACACCTTC.

The CDR3 DNA reads as TGTGCCAGCAGCCAAGTTTCCGGCAGTGGTAAGGGCTACACCTTC. Residues: CASSQVSGSGKGYTF. V is TRBV3-1 and J is TRBJ1-2; D remains ambiguous. CDR3 length equals 15 residues. The V and J ends lost 1 base and 8 bases respectively, with 17 bases between them. CDR1 is LGHDT, CDR2 YNNKEL, per germline (reference sequence).

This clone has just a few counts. The CDR3 region is CASRRTGAGELFF. CDR3 coding DNA: TGCGCCAGCAGGCGGACAGGGGCCGGGGAGCTGTTTTTT. This chain uses TRBV5-1 with TRBJ2-2; 9 bases fit TRBD1. The CDR3 is 13 residues long. Germline lookup yields CDR1 SGHRS and CDR2 YFSETQ. V was clipped by 5 bases and J by 6 bases; unmatched bases: 2.

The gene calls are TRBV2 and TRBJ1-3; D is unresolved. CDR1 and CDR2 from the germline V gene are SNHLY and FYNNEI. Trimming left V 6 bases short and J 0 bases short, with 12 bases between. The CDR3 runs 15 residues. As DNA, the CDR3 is TGTGCCAGCAGGTACCAGGACTACTCTGGAAACACCATATATTTT. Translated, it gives CASRYQDYSGNTIYF. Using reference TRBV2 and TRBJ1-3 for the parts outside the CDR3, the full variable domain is EPEVTQTPSHQVTQMGQEVILRCVPISNHLYFYWYRQILGQKVEFLVSFYNNEISEKSEIFDDQFSVERPDGSNFTLKIRSTKLEDSAMYFCASRYQDYSGNTIYFGEGSWLTVV.

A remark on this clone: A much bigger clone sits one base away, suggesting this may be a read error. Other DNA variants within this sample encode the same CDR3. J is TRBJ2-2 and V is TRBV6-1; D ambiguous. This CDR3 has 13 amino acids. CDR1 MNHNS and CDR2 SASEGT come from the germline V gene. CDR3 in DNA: TGTGCCAGCAGCGAGATAAACACCGGTGAGCTGTTTTTT. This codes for CASSEINTGELFF.

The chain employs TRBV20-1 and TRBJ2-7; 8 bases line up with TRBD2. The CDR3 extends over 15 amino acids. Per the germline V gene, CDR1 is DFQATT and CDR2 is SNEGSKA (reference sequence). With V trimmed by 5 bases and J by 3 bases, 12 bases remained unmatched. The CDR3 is CSAERGRGVDYEQYF. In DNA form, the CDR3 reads TGCAGTGCTGAAAGAGGGCGGGGGGTTGACTACGAGCAGTACTTC.

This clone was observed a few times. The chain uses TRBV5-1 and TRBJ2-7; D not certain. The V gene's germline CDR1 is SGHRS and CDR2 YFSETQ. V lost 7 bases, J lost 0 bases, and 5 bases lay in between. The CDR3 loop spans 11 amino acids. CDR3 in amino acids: CASPDSYEQYF. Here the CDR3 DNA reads TGCGCCAGCCCGGACTCCTACGAGCAGTACTTC.

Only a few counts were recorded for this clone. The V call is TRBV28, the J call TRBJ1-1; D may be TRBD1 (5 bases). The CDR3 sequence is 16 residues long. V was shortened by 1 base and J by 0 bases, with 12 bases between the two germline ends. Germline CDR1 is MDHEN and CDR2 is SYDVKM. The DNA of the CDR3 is TGTGCCAGCAGTTTATCCCTGCGGGGGTTGAACACTGAAGCTTTCTTT. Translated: CASSLSLRGLNTEAFF.

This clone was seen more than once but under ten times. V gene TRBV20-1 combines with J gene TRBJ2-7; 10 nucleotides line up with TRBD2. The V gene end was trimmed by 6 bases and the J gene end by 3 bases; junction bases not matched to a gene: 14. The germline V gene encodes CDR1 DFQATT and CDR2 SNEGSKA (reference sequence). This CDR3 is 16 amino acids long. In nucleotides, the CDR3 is TGCAGTGCCAATCAGCGGGAGGGCGGATACGGCTACGAGCAGTACTTC. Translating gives CSANQREGGYGYEQYF.

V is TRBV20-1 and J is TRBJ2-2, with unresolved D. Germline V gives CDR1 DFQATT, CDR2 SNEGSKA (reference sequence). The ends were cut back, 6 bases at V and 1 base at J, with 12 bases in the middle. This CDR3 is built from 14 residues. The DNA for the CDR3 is TGCAGTGCCCCCTACGCGCGGAACACCGGGGAGCTGTTTTTT. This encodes CSAPYARNTGELFF.

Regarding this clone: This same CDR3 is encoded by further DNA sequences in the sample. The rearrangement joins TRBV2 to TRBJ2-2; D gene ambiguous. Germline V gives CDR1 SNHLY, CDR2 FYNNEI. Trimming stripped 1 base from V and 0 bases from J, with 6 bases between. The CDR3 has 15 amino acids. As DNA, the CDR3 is TGTGCCAGCAGTGAAGGCACTTCGAACACCGGGGAGCTGTTTTTT. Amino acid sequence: CASSEGTSNTGELFF.

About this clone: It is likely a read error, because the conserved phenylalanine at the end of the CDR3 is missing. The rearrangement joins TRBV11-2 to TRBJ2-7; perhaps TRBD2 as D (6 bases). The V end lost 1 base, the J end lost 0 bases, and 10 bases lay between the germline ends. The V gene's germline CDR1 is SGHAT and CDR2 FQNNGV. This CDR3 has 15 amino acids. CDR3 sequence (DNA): TGTGCCAGCAGCTTAGCCGGTAGCGGCTCCTACGAGCAGTACCTC. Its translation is CASSLAGSGSYEQYL.

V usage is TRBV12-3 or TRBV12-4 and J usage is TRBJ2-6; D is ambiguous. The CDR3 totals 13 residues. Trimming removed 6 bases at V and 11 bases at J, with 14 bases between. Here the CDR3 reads CASRALNTDVLTF. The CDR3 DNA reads TGTGCCAGCAGGGCCCTAAACACGGACGTCCTGACTTTC.

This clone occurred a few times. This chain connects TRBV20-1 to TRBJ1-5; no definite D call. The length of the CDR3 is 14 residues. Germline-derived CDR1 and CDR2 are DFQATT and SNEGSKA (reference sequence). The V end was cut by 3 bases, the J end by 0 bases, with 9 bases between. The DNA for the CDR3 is TGCAGTGCTAGTCAGCCCTATAGCAATCAGCCCCAGCATTTT. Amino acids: CSASQPYSNQPQHF.

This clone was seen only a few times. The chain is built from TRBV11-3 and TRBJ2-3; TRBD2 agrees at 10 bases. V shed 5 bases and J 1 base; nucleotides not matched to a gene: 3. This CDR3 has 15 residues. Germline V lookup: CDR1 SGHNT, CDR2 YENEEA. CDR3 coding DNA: TGTGCCAGCAGCCCTAGCGGGAGCCGCACAGATACGCAGTATTTT. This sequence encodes CASSPSGSRTDTQYF. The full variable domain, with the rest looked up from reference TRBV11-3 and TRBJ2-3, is EAGVVQSPRYKIIEKKQPVAFWCNPISGHNTLYWYLQNLGQGPELLIRYENEEAVDDSQLPKDRFSAERLKGVDSTLKIQPAELGDSAVYLCASSPSGSRTDTQYFGPGTRLTVL.

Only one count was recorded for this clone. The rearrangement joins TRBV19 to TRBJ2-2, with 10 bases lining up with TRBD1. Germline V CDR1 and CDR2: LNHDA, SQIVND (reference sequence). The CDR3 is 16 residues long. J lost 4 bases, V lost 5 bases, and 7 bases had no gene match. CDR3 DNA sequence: TGTGCCAGTAGTCCGCGACAGGGGGCGCTCACCGGGGAGCTGTTTTTT. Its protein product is CASSPRQGALTGELFF. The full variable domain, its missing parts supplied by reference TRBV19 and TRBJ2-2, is DGGITQSPKYLFRKEGQNVTLSCEQNLNHDAMYWYRQDPGQGLRLIYYSQIVNDFQKGDIAEGYSVSREKKESFPLTVTSAQKNPTAFYLCASSPRQGALTGELFFGEGSRLTVL.

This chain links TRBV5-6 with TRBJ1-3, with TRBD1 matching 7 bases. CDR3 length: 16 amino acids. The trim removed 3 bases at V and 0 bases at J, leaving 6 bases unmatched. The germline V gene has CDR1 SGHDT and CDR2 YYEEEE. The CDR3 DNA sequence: TGTGCCAGCAGCTACAGGGGCCGGAACTCTGGAAACACCATATATTTT. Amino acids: CASSYRGRNSGNTIYF.

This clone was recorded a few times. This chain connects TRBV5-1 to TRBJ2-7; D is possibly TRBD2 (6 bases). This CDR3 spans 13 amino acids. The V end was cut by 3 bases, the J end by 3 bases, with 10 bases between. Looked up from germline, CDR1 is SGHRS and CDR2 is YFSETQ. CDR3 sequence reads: CASSWGLNYEQYF. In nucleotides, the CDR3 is TGCGCCAGCAGCTGGGGACTGAACTACGAGCAGTACTTC. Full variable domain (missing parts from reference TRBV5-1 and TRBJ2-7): KAGVTQTPRYLIKTRGQQVTLSCSPISGHRSVSWYQQTPGQGLQFLFEYFSETQRNKGNFPGRFSGRQFSNSRSEMNVSTLELGDSALYLCASSWGLNYEQYFGPGTRLTVT.

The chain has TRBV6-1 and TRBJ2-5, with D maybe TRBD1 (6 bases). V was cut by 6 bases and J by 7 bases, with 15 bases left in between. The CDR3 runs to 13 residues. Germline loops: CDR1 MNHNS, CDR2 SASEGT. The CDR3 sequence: CASSRQQGGTQYF. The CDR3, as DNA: TGTGCCAGCAGCAGGCAGCAAGGGGGGACCCAGTACTTC.

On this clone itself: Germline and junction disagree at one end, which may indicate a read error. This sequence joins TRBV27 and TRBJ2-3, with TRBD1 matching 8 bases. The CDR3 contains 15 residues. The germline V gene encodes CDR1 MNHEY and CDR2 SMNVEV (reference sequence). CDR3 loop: CASCFRGLGSDTQYF. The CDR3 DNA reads TGTGCCAGCTGTTTCAGGGGGCTGGGATCAGATACGCAGTATTTT.

CDR3 in amino acids: CASSYSTIGTHRGGYTF. The CDR3 nucleotides read TGTGCCAGCAGTTACTCGACCATCGGGACCCACAGAGGTGGCTACACCTTC. The V call is TRBV6-5, the J call TRBJ1-2; TRBD1 might be the D (5 bases). This CDR3 is built from 17 residues. Germline V gene sequence: CDR1 MNHEY, CDR2 SVGAGI. V lost 0 bases to trimming and J lost 7 bases, with 21 bases between them.

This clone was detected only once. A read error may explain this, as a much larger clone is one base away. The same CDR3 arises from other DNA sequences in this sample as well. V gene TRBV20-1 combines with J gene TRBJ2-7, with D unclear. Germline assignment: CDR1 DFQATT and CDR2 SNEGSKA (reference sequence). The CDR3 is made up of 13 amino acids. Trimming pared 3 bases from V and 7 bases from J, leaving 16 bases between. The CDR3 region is CSASAGPLYEQYF. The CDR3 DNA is TGCAGTGCTAGCGCCGGGCCATTATATGAGCAGTACTTC.

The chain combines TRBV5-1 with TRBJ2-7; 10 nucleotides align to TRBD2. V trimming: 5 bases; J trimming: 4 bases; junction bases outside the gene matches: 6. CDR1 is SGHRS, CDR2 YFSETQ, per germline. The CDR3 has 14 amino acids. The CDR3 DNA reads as TGCGCCAGCAGACCTGGACTAGCGGTTTACGAGCAGTACTTC. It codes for CASRPGLAVYEQYF.

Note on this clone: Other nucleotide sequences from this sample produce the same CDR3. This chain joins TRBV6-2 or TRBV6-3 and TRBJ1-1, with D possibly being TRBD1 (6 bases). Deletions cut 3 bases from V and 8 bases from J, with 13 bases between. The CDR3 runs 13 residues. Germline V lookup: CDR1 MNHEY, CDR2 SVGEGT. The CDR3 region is CASSYAGENEAFF. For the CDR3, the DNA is TGTGCCAGCAGTTATGCAGGGGAGAACGAAGCTTTCTTT.